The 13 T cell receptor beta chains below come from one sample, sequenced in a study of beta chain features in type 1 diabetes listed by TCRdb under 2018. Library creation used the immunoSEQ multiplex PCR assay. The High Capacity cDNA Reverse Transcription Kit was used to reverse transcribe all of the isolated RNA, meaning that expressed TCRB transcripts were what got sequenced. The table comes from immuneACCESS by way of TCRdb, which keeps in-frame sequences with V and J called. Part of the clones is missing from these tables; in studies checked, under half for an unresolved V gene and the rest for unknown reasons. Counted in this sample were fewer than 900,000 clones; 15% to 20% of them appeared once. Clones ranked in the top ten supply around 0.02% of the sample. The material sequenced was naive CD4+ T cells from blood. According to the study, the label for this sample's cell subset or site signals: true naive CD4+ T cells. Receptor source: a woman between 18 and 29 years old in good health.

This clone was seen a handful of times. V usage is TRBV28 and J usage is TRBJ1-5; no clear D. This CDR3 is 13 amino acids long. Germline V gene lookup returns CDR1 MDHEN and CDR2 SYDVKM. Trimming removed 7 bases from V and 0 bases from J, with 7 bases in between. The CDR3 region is CASTRDSNQPQHF. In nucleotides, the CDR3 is TGTGCCAGCACCCGGGATAGCAATCAGCCCCAGCATTTT.

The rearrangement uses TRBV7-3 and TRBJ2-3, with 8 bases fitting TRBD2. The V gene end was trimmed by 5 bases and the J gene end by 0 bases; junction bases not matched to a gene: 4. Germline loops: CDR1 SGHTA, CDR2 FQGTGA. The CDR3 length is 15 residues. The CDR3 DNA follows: TGTGCCAGCAGCCCGACTAGCGCTAGCACAGATACGCAGTATTTT. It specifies CASSPTSASTDTQYF.

The CDR3 bases are TGTGCCAGTACAATGTTGGGGGACGAGCAGTACTTC. Residues: CASTMLGDEQYF. The rearrangement uses TRBV7-9 and TRBJ2-7, with D perhaps TRBD1 or TRBD2 (5 bases each). V shed 9 bases and J shed 5 bases, with 14 bases lying between them. This CDR3 is 12 amino acids long. Germline V gives CDR1 SEHNR, CDR2 FQNEAQ (reference sequence). Full variable domain (outside the CDR3, taken from reference TRBV7-9 and TRBJ2-7): DTGVSQNPRHKITKRGQNVTFRCDPISEHNRLYWYRQTLGQGPEFLTYFQNEAQLEKSRLLSDRFSAERPKGSFSTLEIQRTEQGDSAMYLCASTMLGDEQYFGPGTRLTVT.

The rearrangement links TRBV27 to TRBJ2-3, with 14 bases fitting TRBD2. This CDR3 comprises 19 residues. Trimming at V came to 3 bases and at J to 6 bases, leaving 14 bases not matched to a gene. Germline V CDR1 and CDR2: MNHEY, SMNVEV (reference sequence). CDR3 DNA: TGTGCCAGCAGTTTCCTGTTGGGACTAGCGGGAGCCAGGAGGGATACGCAGTATTTT. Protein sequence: CASSFLLGLAGARRDTQYF.

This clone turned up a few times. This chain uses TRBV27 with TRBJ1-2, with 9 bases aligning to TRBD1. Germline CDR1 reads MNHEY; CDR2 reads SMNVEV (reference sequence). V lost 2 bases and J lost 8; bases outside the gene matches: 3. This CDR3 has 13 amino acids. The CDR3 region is CASSLRTGEGYTF. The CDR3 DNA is TGTGCCAGCAGTTTAAGGACAGGGGAAGGCTACACCTTC.

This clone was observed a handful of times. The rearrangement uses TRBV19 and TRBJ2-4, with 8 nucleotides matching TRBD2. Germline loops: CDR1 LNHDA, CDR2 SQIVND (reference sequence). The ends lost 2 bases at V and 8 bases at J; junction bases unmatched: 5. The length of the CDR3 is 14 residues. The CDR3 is CASSITGRADIQYF. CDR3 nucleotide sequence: TGTGCCAGTAGTATAACCGGGAGGGCCGACATTCAGTACTTC.

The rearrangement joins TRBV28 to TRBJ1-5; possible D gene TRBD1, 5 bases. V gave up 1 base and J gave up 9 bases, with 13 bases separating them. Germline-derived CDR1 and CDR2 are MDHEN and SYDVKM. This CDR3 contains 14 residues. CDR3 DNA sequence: TGTGCCAGCAGTTTATCCAGGGCCTTGAGGCCCCAGCATTTT. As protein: CASSLSRALRPQHF.

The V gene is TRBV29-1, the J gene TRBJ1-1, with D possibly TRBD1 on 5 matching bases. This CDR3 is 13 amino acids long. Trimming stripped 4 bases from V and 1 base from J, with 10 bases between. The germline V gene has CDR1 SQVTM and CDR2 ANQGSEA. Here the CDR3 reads CSVVRQPNTEAFF. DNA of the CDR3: TGCAGCGTTGTGAGACAGCCGAACACTGAAGCTTTCTTT.

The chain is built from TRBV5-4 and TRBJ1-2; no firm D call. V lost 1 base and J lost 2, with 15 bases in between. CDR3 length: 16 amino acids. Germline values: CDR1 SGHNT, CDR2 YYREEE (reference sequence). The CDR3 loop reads CASSLMATGANYGYTF. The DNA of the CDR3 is TGTGCCAGCAGCTTGATGGCGACGGGCGCAAACTATGGCTACACCTTC.

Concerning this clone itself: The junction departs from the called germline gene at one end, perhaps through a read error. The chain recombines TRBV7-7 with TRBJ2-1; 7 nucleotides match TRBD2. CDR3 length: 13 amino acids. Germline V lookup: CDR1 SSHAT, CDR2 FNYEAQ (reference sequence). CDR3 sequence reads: CASSLRGYNEQFF. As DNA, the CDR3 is TGTGCTAGCAGCTTGCGGGGGTACAATGAGCAGTTCTTC.

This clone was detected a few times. Here the CDR3 DNA reads TGTGCCAGCAGCTTGGATGTGATGGGGGCAGAGACCCAGTACTTC. Translating it yields CASSLDVMGAETQYF. This chain joins TRBV5-4 and TRBJ2-5; possibly TRBD1 for D (6 bases). V shed 0 bases and J shed 4 bases, with 13 bases lying between them. The CDR3 loop spans 15 amino acids. CDR1 and CDR2 from the germline V gene are SGHNT and YYREEE (reference sequence).

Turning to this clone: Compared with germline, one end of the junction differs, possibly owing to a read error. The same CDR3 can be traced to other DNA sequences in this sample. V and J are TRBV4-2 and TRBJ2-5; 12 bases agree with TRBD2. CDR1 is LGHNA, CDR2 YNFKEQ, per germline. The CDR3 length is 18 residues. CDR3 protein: CASSQQLWTSGNQETQYF. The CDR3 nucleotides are TGTGCCAGCAGCCAACAATTATGGACTAGCGGGAACCAGGAGACCCAGTACTTC.

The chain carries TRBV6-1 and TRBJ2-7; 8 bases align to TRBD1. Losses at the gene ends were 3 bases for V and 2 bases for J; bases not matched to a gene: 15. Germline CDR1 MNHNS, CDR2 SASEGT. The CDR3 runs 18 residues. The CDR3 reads CASSDTPFIRDRPYEQYF. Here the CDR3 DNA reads TGTGCCAGCAGTGATACCCCCTTTATACGGGACAGGCCCTACGAGCAGTACTTC.